The present T cell receptor beta chain was sequenced within a study of diagnostic markers for celiac disease. TCRdb reprocessed the reads, keeping one entry per CDR3 protein, no DNA. The record lists roughly 5,700 distinct CDR3 sequences, of which the ten most abundant hold less than 6.5%. CDR1 and CDR2 (germline): SGDLS, YYNGEE. The CDR3 totals 15 residues. The chain employs TRBV9 and TRBJ1-2. The sequenced material came from either unsorted cells or a sorted T cell fraction (not recorded which). This receptor was obtained from a human donor. This table probably holds off-target reads from a library built for another chain. CDR3 residues: CASSVDLGANYGYTF. The full variable domain, in which reference TRBV9 and TRBJ1-2 provide the parts outside the CDR3, is DSGVTQTPKHLITATGQRVTLRCSPRSGDLSVYWYQQSLDQGLQFLIQYYNGEERAKGNILERFSAQQFPDLHSELNLSSLELGDSALYFCASSVDLGANYGYTFGSGTRLTVV.